These 28 T cell receptor beta chains were all obtained from the same sample, sequenced in a study of T cell responses to AZD1222 COVID-19 vaccine. The assay was immunoSEQ multiplex PCR, and TCRdb's table has in-frame clones only and misses some. The repertoire holds under 150,000 clones, with roughly 88% as singletons. The sample in question was peripheral blood, obtained 28 days after the second AZD1222 dose. The source is an adult who received the AZD1222 COVID-19 vaccine.

The CDR3 reads CASSSSWTGTGELFF. The CDR3 coding sequence is TGTGCCAGCAGCTCAAGTTGGACAGGCACCGGGGAGCTGTTTTTT. This sequence joins TRBV11-3 and TRBJ2-2, with 7 positions matching TRBD1. This CDR3 spans 15 amino acids. Germline V lookup: CDR1 SGHNT, CDR2 YENEEA. With 4 bases clipped from V and 4 bases from J, the junction kept 6 bases outside the gene matches. Full variable domain (outside the CDR3, taken from reference TRBV11-3 and TRBJ2-2): EAGVVQSPRYKIIEKKQPVAFWCNPISGHNTLYWYLQNLGQGPELLIRYENEEAVDDSQLPKDRFSAERLKGVDSTLKIQPAELGDSAVYLCASSSSWTGTGELFFGEGSRLTVL.

This chain links TRBV4-1 with TRBJ2-7, with 9 bases fitting TRBD1. From germline, CDR1 is MGHRA and CDR2 YSYEKL. V shed 0 bases and J 3 bases; nucleotides not matched to a gene: 3. The CDR3 spans 15 residues. In DNA form, the CDR3 reads TGCGCCAGCAGCCAAGATTGGACAGGGGTCTACGAGCAGTACTTC. Translating gives CASSQDWTGVYEQYF.

CDR3 DNA sequence: TGTGCCAGCAGCCCGGGGGTTCGAGAGACCCAGTACTTC. It yields the protein CASSPGVRETQYF. V and J are TRBV7-8 and TRBJ2-5; possibly TRBD2 for D (6 bases). The CDR3 extends over 13 amino acids. In germline, CDR1 is SGHVS, CDR2 FQNEAQ. V lost 5 bases to trimming and J lost 4 bases, with 11 bases between them.

The chain has TRBV28 and TRBJ2-3; 9 bases match TRBD2. CDR1 is MDHEN, CDR2 SYDVKM, per germline. Unmatched junction bases numbered 9, after V lost 6 bases and J lost 5 bases. This CDR3 spans 15 amino acids. In DNA, the CDR3 is TGTGCCAGCAGGTCCGGTAGCGGGGGCCTAGATACGCAGTATTTT. It is translated as CASRSGSGGLDTQYF.

This chain uses TRBV2 with TRBJ1-5; D call uncertain. V was shortened by 7 bases and J by 0 bases, with 10 bases between the two germline ends. This CDR3 region has 14 residues. Germline CDR1 reads SNHLY; CDR2 reads FYNNEI. CDR3 sequence (DNA): TGTGCCAGCACCGCGAGAGATAGCAATCAGCCCCAGCATTTT. Its protein is CASTARDSNQPQHF. Supplemented by reference TRBV2 and TRBJ1-5, the full variable domain reads EPEVTQTPSHQVTQMGQEVILRCVPISNHLYFYWYRQILGQKVEFLVSFYNNEISEKSEIFDDQFSVERPDGSNFTLKIRSTKLEDSAMYFCASTARDSNQPQHFGDGTRLSIL.

J is TRBJ1-2 and V is TRBV4-3, with 7 bases matching TRBD1. The CDR3 extends over 18 amino acids. With 4 bases clipped from V and 2 bases from J, the junction kept 16 bases outside the gene matches. The germline CDR1 and CDR2 sequences are LGHNA and YSLEER. The CDR3 reads CASSPQPTRQGTNYGYTF. In nucleotides, the CDR3 is TGCGCCAGCAGCCCACAGCCCACTAGACAGGGAACCAACTATGGCTACACCTTC.

The chain joins TRBV5-5 to TRBJ1-2, with TRBD1 identical over 12 bases. Germline loops: CDR1 SGHKS, CDR2 YYEKEE (reference sequence). The CDR3 extends over 16 amino acids. The ends lost 4 bases at V and 4 bases at J; junction bases unmatched: 8. This chain's CDR3 is CASSTGTGGGLYGYTF. Written as DNA, the CDR3 is TGTGCCAGCAGCACGGGGACAGGGGGCGGCCTCTATGGCTACACCTTC.

This clone has only one observation. This chain's CDR3 is CASSLSRLQETQYF. The DNA for the CDR3 is TGTGCCAGCAGCTTGTCCCGGCTACAAGAGACCCAGTACTTC. V gene TRBV5-6 combines with J gene TRBJ2-5, with D unclear. CDR1 is SGHDT, CDR2 YYEEEE, per germline. CDR3 length equals 14 residues. Trimming stripped 1 base from V and 2 bases from J, with 9 bases between. The full variable domain, in which reference TRBV5-6 and TRBJ2-5 provide the parts outside the CDR3, is DAGVTQSPTHLIKTRGQQVTLRCSPKSGHDTVSWYQQALGQGPQFIFQYYEEEERQRGNFPDRFSGHQFPNYSSELNVNALLLGDSALYLCASSLSRLQETQYFGPGTRLLVL.

The V call is TRBV4-3, the J call TRBJ1-1; D is possibly TRBD1 (5 bases). The CDR3 is 17 residues long. CDR1 and CDR2 (germline): LGHNA, YSLEER. The V end was cut by 0 bases, the J end by 1 base, with 15 bases between. CDR3 region: CASSQDPGTEQNTEAFF. In nucleotides, the CDR3 is TGCGCCAGCAGCCAAGATCCCGGGACGGAACAGAACACTGAAGCTTTCTTT.

A few counts support this clone. The CDR3 reads CSVRVSTHDLDYGYTF. CDR3 coding DNA: TGCAGCGTTCGTGTCAGCACCCATGACTTAGACTATGGCTACACCTTC. The chain couples TRBV29-1 to TRBJ1-2; D is undetermined. Germline-derived CDR1 and CDR2 are SQVTM and ANQGSEA. The CDR3 consists of 16 residues. The ends were cut back, 5 bases at V and 3 bases at J, with 22 bases in the middle. The whole variable domain, filled in from reference TRBV29-1 and TRBJ1-2, reads SAVISQKPSRDICQRGTSLTIQCQVDSQVTMMFWYRQQPGQSLTLIATANQGSEATYESGFVIDKFPISRPNLTFSTLTVSNMSPEDSSIYLCSVRVSTHDLDYGYTFGSGTRLTVV.

This clone came up once. V gene TRBV5-6 combines with J gene TRBJ2-1; possibly TRBD1 for D (6 bases). Between the trimmed V and J ends, which lost 4 bases and 4 bases, there was a span of 21 bases. Germline CDR1 and CDR2: SGHDT and YYEEEE. The CDR3 is made up of 17 amino acids. The CDR3 nucleotides read TGTGCCAGCAGCGCAACAGGGCGGCGGGCCGCATACAATGAGCAGTTCTTC. Translating it yields CASSATGRRAAYNEQFF.

Comment on this clone: Distinct nucleotide sequences in the sample also encode this CDR3. The genes are TRBV5-4 and TRBJ1-2; D call uncertain. There are 12 residues in the CDR3. CDR1 and CDR2 from the germline V gene are SGHNT and YYREEE (reference sequence). V was shortened by 2 bases and J by 2 bases, with 4 bases between the two germline ends. The CDR3 loop reads CASSFGNYGYTF. In DNA form, the CDR3 reads TGTGCCAGCAGCTTCGGGAACTATGGCTACACCTTC.

The gene calls are TRBV12-3 or TRBV12-4 and TRBJ2-1, with no clear D. The CDR3 is made up of 13 amino acids. Between the trimmed V and J ends, which lost 1 base and 6 bases, there was a span of 7 bases. Here the CDR3 DNA reads TGTGCCAGCAGTTTAGTTCGGTCCAATGAGCAGTTCTTC. Residues: CASSLVRSNEQFF.

This clone was observed once. V and J are TRBV5-1 and TRBJ1-1; 8 bases are a match to TRBD1. The CDR3 totals 15 residues. Looked up from germline, CDR1 is SGHRS and CDR2 is YFSETQ. V was clipped by 3 bases and J by 2 bases; unmatched bases: 6. DNA for the CDR3: TGCGCCAGCAGCTGGGACAGGCCCTTTAACACTGAAGCTTTCTTT. As protein: CASSWDRPFNTEAFF.

The V call is TRBV10-3, the J call TRBJ2-3; 12 nucleotides match TRBD2. Germline lookup yields CDR1 ENHRY and CDR2 SYGVKD. Trimming cost V 7 bases and J 6 bases; bases outside gene matches: 8. This CDR3 contains 15 residues. The CDR3 sequence: CAITALAGGLDTQYF. CDR3 in DNA: TGTGCCATCACCGCACTAGCGGGGGGTTTGGATACGCAGTATTTT.

The J gene is TRBJ1-1, the V gene TRBV7-8; the D gene is possibly TRBD1 (5 bases). CDR3 length: 14 residues. In germline, CDR1 is SGHVS, CDR2 FQNEAQ. V gave up 4 bases and J gave up 1 base, with 10 bases separating them. Here the CDR3 reads CASSSGAGNTEAFF. The CDR3 bases are TGTGCCAGCAGCTCCGGGGCGGGGAACACTGAAGCTTTCTTT.

The chain combines TRBV7-8 with TRBJ2-1; D assignment may be TRBD1 or TRBD2 (5 bases each). The CDR3 covers 16 residues. The germline V gene encodes CDR1 SGHVS and CDR2 FQNEAQ. V dropped 5 bases and J dropped 0 bases, with 14 bases sitting between them. CDR3 sequence (DNA): TGTGCCAGCAGCGAGCGGACAATGAGCTCCTACAATGAGCAGTTCTTC. Translated, it gives CASSERTMSSYNEQFF.

The chain combines TRBV7-9 with TRBJ2-7; D may correspond to TRBD1 or TRBD2 (5 bases each). The V gene's germline CDR1 is SEHNR and CDR2 FQNEAQ (reference sequence). Trimming pared 5 bases from V and 4 bases from J, leaving 9 bases between. The CDR3 is made up of 12 amino acids. The CDR3 sequence: CASSRDAYEQYF. In nucleotides, the CDR3 is TGTGCCAGCAGCAGGGACGCGTACGAGCAGTACTTC.

The genes are TRBV6-5 and TRBJ1-1, with D unresolved. The CDR3 totals 15 residues. V lost 7 bases, J lost 2 bases, and 17 bases lay in between. Germline V gives CDR1 MNHEY, CDR2 SVGAGI. The CDR3 DNA reads TGTGCCAGCACTCCTGCGACCCTTGGTAACACTGAAGCTTTCTTT. It yields the protein CASTPATLGNTEAFF.

The chain carries TRBV6-5 and TRBJ1-2, with TRBD1 identical over 7 bases. Per germline, CDR1 MNHEY and CDR2 SVGAGI. V dropped 7 bases and J dropped 8; count of bases not matched to a gene: 7. The CDR3 is 12 amino acids. CDR3 in DNA: TGTGCCAGCACCCTCGACAGGGTCGGCTACACCTTC. Protein sequence: CASTLDRVGYTF.

The V and J genes are TRBV5-6 and TRBJ2-2; unclear D gene. The germline V and J ends were trimmed by 0 bases and 4 bases, with 4 bases remaining between them. The CDR3 runs 13 residues. Germline-derived CDR1 and CDR2 are SGHDT and YYEEEE. This CDR3 is CASSLGATGELFF. The CDR3 coding sequence is TGTGCCAGCAGCTTGGGGGCCACCGGGGAGCTGTTTTTT.

The chain recombines TRBV7-6 with TRBJ1-4; 7 bases agree with TRBD1. CDR1 and CDR2 from the germline V gene are SGHVS and FNYEAQ. The CDR3 has 17 residues. The trim removed 5 bases at V and 3 bases at J, leaving 12 bases unmatched. The CDR3 DNA is TGTGCCAGCAGCCCATTGACAGGGCGGTCGTCTAATGAAAAACTGTTTTTT. Translation: CASSPLTGRSSNEKLFF.

The chain links TRBV5-1 to TRBJ1-2; D remains unclear. The V end was cut by 2 bases, the J end by 5 bases, with 10 bases between. The CDR3 sequence is 13 residues long. The V gene's germline CDR1 is SGHRS and CDR2 YFSETQ. Here the CDR3 DNA reads TGCGCCAGCAGCTTTAAGGAACCTTATGGCTACACCTTC. Translated, it gives CASSFKEPYGYTF.

This chain connects TRBV7-2 to TRBJ1-5; a weak D match, TRBD1 (5 bases). The CDR3 covers 16 residues. CDR1 is SGHTA and CDR2 is FQGNSA in the germline V gene. V lost 5 bases, J lost 1 base, and 15 bases lay in between. CDR3 residues: CASSPQGSTSNQPQHF. Here the CDR3 DNA reads TGTGCCAGCAGCCCCCAGGGCAGTACCAGCAATCAGCCCCAGCATTTT.

The chain is built from TRBV5-5 and TRBJ1-1, with no clear D. This CDR3 has 12 amino acids. V lost 0 bases, J lost 6 bases, and 6 bases lay in between. The V gene's germline CDR1 is SGHKS and CDR2 YYEKEE (reference sequence). This CDR3 reads CASSLEKAEAFF. The DNA of the CDR3 is TGTGCCAGCAGCTTGGAAAAGGCTGAAGCTTTCTTT. The variable domain in full, with the rest retrieved from reference TRBV5-5 and TRBJ1-1, is DAGVTQSPTHLIKTRGQQVTLRCSPISGHKSVSWYQQVLGQGPQFIFQYYEKEERGRGNFPDRFSARQFPNYSSELNVNALLLGDSALYLCASSLEKAEAFFGQGTRLTVV.

To note about this clone: Mismatch with germline at one junction end may stem from a read error. The chain carries TRBV10-3 and TRBJ1-2; 7 positions agree with TRBD1. Germline CDR1 reads ENHRY; CDR2 reads SYGVKD. There are 14 residues in the CDR3. The CDR3 sequence is CAISQSQGRGGYTF. CDR3 nucleotide sequence: TGTGCCATCAGTCAGTCACAGGGGCGGGGTGGCTACACCTTC.

This clone was seen once. V usage is TRBV6-5 and J usage is TRBJ2-1; weak D call: TRBD2 (5 bases). The V and J ends lost 10 bases and 0 bases respectively, with 10 bases between them. The CDR3 contains 13 residues. Germline V CDR1 and CDR2: MNHEY, SVGAGI. The CDR3 protein is CATGSSSYNEQFF. CDR3 coding DNA: TGTGCCACGGGGTCAAGCTCCTACAATGAGCAGTTCTTC.

The chain joins TRBV6-6 to TRBJ2-2; TRBD1 matches at 7 bases. CDR3 length: 19 residues. Germline-derived CDR1 and CDR2 are MNHNY and SVGAGI (reference sequence). The V and J ends lost 6 bases and 0 bases, in that order; junction bases with no gene match: 16. CDR3 amino acids: CASRRSLRDRKTNTGELFF. DNA of the CDR3: TGTGCCAGCAGACGAAGCCTCCGGGACAGAAAAACGAACACCGGGGAGCTGTTTTTT.